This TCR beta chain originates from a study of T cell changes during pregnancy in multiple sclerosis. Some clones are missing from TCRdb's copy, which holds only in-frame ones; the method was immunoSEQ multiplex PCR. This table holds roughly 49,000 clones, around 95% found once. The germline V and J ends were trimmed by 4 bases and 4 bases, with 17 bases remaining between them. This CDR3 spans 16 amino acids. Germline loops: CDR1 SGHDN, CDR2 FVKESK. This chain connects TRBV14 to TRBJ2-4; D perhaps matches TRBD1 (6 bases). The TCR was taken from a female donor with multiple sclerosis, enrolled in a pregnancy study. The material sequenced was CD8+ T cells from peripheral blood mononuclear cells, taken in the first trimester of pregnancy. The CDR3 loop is CASSRDTLLAKNIQYF. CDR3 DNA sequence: TGTGCCAGCAGCCGGGACACCCTCTTAGCTAAAAACATTCAGTACTTC. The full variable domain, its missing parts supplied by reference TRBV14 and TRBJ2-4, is EAGVTQFPSHSVIEKGQTVTLRCDPISGHDNLYWYRRVMGKEIKFLLHFVKESKQDESGMPNNRFLAERTGGTYSTLKVQPAELEDSGVYFCASSRDTLLAKNIQYFGAGTRLSVL.